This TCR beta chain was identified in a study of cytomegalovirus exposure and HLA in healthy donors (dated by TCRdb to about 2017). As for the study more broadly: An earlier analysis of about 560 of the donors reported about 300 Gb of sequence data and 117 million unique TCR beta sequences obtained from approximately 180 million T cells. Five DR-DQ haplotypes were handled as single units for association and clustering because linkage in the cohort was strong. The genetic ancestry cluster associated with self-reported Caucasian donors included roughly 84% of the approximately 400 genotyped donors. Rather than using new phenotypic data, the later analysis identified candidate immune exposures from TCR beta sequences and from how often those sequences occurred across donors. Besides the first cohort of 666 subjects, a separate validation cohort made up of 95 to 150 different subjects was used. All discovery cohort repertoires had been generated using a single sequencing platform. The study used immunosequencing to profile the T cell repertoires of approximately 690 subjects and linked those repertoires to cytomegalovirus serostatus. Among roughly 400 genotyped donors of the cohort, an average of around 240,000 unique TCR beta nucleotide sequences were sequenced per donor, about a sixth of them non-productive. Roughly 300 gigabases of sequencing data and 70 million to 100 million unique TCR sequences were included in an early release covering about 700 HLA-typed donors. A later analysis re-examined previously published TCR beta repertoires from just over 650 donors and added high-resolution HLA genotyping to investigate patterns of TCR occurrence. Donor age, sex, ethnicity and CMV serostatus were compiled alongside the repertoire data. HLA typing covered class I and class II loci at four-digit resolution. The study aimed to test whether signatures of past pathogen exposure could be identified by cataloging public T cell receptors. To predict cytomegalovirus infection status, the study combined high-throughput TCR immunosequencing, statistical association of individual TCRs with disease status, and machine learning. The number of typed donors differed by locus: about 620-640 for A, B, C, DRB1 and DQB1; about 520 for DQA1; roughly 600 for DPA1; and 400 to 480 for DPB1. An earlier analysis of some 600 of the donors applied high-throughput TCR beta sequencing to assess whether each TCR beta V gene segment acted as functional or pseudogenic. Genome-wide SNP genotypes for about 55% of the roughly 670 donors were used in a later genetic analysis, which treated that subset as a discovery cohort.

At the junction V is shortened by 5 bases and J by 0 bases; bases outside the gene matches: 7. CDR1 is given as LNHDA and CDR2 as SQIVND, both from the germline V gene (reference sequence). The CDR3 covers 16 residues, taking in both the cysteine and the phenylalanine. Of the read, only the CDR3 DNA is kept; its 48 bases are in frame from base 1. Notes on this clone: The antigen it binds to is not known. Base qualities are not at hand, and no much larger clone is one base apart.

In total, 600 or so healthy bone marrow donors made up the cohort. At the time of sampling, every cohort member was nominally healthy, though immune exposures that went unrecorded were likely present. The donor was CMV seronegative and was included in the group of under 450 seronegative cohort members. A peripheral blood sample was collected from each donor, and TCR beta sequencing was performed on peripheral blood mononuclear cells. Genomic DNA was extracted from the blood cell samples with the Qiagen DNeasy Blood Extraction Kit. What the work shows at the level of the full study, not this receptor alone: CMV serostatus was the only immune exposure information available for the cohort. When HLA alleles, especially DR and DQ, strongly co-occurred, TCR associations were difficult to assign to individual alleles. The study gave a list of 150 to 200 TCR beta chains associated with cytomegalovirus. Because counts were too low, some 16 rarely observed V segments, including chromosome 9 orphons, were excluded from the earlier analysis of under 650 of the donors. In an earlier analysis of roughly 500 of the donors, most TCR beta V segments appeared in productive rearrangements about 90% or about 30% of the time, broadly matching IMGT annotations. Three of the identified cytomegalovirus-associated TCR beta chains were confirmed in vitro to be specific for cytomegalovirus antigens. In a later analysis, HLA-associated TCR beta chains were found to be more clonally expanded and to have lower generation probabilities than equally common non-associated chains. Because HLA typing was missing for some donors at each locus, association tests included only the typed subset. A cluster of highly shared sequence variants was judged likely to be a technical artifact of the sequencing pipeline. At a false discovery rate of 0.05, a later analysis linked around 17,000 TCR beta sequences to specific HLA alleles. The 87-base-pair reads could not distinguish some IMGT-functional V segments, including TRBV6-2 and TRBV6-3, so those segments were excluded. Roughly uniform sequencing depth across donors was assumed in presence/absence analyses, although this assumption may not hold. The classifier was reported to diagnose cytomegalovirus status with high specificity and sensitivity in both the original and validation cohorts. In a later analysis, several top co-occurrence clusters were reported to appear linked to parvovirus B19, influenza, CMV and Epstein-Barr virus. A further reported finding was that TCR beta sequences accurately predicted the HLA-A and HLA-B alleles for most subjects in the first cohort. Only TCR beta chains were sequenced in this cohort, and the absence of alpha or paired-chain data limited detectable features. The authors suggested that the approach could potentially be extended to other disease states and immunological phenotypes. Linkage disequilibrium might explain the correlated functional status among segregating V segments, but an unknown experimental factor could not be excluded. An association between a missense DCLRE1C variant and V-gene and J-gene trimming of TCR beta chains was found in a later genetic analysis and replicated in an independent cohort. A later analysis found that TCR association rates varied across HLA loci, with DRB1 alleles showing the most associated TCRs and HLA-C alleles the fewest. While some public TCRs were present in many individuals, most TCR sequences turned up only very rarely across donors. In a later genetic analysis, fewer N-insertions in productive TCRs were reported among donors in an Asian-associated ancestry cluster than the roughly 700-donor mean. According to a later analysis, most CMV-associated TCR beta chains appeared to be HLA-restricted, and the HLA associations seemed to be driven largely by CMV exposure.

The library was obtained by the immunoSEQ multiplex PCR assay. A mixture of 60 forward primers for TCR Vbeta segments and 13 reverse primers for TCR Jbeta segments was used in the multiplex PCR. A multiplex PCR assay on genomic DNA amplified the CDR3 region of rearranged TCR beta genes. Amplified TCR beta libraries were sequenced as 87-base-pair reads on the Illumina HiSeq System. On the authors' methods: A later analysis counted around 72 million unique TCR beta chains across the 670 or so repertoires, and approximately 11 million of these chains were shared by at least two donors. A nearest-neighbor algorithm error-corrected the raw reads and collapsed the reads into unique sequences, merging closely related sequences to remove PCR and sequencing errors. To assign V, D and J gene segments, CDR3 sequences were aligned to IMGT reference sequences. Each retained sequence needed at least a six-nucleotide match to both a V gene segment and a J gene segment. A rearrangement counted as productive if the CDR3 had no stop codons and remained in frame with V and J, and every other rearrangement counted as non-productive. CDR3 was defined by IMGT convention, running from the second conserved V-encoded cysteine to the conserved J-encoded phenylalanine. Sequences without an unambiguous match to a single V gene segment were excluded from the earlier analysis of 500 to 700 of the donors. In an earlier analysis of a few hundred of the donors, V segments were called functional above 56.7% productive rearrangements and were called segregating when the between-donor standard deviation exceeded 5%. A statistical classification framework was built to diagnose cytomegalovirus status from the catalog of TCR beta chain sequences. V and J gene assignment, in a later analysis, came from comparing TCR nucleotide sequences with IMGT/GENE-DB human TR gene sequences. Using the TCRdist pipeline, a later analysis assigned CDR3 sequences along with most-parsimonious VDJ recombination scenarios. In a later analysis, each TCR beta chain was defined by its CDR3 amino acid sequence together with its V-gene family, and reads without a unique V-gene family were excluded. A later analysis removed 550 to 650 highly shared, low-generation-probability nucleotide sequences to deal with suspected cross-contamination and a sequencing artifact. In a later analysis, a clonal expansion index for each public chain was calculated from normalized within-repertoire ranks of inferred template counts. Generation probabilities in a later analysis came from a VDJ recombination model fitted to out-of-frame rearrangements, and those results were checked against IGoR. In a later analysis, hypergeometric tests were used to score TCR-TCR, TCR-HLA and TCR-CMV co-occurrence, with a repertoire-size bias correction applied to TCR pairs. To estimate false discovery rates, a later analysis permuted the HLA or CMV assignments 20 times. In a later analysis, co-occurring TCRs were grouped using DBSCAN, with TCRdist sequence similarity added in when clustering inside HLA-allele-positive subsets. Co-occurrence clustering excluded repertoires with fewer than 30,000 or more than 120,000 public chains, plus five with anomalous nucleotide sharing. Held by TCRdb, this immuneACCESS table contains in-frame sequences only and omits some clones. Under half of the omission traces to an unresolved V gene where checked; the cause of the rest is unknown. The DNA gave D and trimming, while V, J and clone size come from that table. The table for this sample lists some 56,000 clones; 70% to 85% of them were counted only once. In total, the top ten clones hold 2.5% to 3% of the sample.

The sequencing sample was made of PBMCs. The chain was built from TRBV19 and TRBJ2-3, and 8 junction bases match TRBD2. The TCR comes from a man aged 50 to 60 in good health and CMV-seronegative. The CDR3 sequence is CASSPLAASSTDTQYF. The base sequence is TGTGCCAGTAGTCCACTAGCGGCGTCTAGCACAGATACGCAGTATTTT.